These T cell receptor beta chains were read from a single sample in a study of blood T cell repertoires in COVID-19. Method: immunoSEQ multiplex PCR; TCRdb's copy keeps in-frame clones and lacks some. The sample has just over 95,000 clones; over 80% are singletons. Specimen: peripheral blood. The origin of the receptors is an older man with acute or convalescent COVID-19. CDR3s include the opening cysteine and the closing phenylalanine or tryptophan. Fields, in order: V gene, D gene, J gene, CDR3 DNA, CDR3 protein. D genes are given only for firm matches.

v_call: TRBV7-8
d_call: TRBD1
j_call: TRBJ2-7
cdr3_nt: TGTGCCAGCAGCTTATTCACCGATTTGAACCGGGACAGGTTGCACGAGCAGTACTTC
cdr3_aa: CASSLFTDLNRDRLHEQYF

v_call: TRBV12-5
d_call: NA
j_call: TRBJ2-2
cdr3_nt: TGTGCTAGTGCCCCCGGAGGGGCGACCACCGGGGAGCTGTTTTTT
cdr3_aa: CASAPGGATTGELFF

v_call: TRBV19
d_call: NA
j_call: TRBJ1-1
cdr3_nt: TGTGCCAGTAGCCCTTTGACAGAAATCGCTGAAGCTTTCTTT
cdr3_aa: CASSPLTEIAEAFF

v_call: TRBV28
d_call: NA
j_call: TRBJ1-6
cdr3_nt: TGTGCCAGCAGTTCCCCTCACAGGGATTCACCCCTCCACTTT
cdr3_aa: CASSSPHRDSPLHF

v_call: TRBV10-2
d_call: TRBD2
j_call: TRBJ2-5
cdr3_nt: TGCGCCAGCAGTGATGCTAGCGGGGGAGGAGAGACCCAGTACTTC
cdr3_aa: CASSDASGGGETQYF

v_call: TRBV3-1/TRBV3-2
d_call: NA
j_call: TRBJ1-5
cdr3_nt: TGTGCCAGCAGCCAAGATATGGGCAGTAATCAGCCCCAGCATTTT
cdr3_aa: CASSQDMGSNQPQHF

v_call: TRBV18
d_call: NA
j_call: TRBJ1-4
cdr3_nt: TGTGCCAGCTCGATCGGGACTAATGAAAAACTGTTTTTT
cdr3_aa: CASSIGTNEKLFF

v_call: TRBV15
d_call: NA
j_call: TRBJ1-2
cdr3_nt: TGTGCCACCAGCAAAAACACCTTTGGCTACACCTTC
cdr3_aa: CATSKNTFGYTF

v_call: TRBV3-1/TRBV3-2
d_call: NA
j_call: TRBJ2-1
cdr3_nt: TGTGCCAGCAGCCAACCTTACAATGAGCAGTTCTTC
cdr3_aa: CASSQPYNEQFF

v_call: TRBV5-1
d_call: NA
j_call: TRBJ1-3
cdr3_nt: TGCGCCAGCGGGCAGGACTCTTCCTCTGGAAACACCATATATTTT
cdr3_aa: CASGQDSSSGNTIYF